This entry is about one TCR beta chain. CDR1 and CDR2 from the germline V gene are SGHAT and FQNNGV. J was trimmed by 11 bases and V by 8 bases; bases with no gene match: 8. The CDR3 consists of 13 residues. The sample comes from a study of blood T cell repertoires in COVID-19. Whole-study context: Sources were T cells, B-cell-depleted T cells, or PBMCs; the material itself was cDNA or gDNA.

The table came from immunoSEQ multiplex PCR; TCRdb's copy has only in-frame clones and leaves some out. The sample lists 65,000 or so clones, 70% to 85% occurring once. The sample consisted of peripheral blood. The origin of this receptor is a man between 60 and 75 years old with acute or convalescent COVID-19. The chain is built from TRBV11-2 and TRBJ2-3; 12 bases map to TRBD2. The CDR3 is CASSRLAGARQYF. CDR3 bases: TGTGCCAGCTCCCGACTAGCGGGGGCCCGGCAGTATTTT.